Listed here are 8 T cell receptor beta chains from one sample, sequenced in a study of response to subunit inactivated influenza vaccine. One entry per CDR3 protein results from TCRdb running MiXCR on the RT-PCR reads. The repertoire holds hundreds of thousands of distinct CDR3 sequences, with approximately 7.7% as singletons. Sequenced here: PBMCs from blood, sampled about 24 months after vaccination. The receptors derive from a man aged 50-75 years who received an inactivated influenza vaccine.

This clonotype was seen a handful of times. V is TRBV6-2 or TRBV6-3 and J is TRBJ2-7; D unresolved. Germline-derived CDR1 and CDR2 are MNHEY and SVGEGT. This CDR3 is built from 15 residues. V lost 5 bases to trimming and J lost 1 base, with 15 bases between them. In DNA form, the CDR3 reads TGTGCCAGCAGTGCCCCAAACGGGCCGTCCTACGAGCAGTACTTC. Translation gives CASSAPNGPSYEQYF.

There are many counts of this clonotype. The genes are TRBV4-2 and TRBJ2-1, with D uncertain. The CDR3 contains 15 residues. Looked up from germline, CDR1 is LGHNA and CDR2 is YNFKEQ. The V and J ends lost 0 bases and 5 bases respectively, with 11 bases between them. The CDR3 DNA follows: TGTGCCAGCAGCCAAGAGCAAGTCTGGGACAATGAGCAGTTCTTC. Translating it yields CASSQEQVWDNEQFF.

This clonotype was picked up a small number of times. This chain links TRBV7-9 with TRBJ1-6; 11 nucleotides match TRBD1. With 4 bases clipped from V and 7 bases from J, the junction kept 6 bases outside the gene matches. This CDR3 has 16 amino acids. Germline V gives CDR1 SEHNR, CDR2 FQNEAQ (reference sequence). The CDR3 nucleotides are TGTGCCAGCAGCTGGACAGGGGGCGCGGGGAATTCACCCCTCCACTTT. It codes for CASSWTGGAGNSPLHF. The whole variable domain, filled in from reference TRBV7-9 and TRBJ1-6, reads DTGVSQNPRHKITKRGQNVTFRCDPISEHNRLYWYRQTLGQGPEFLTYFQNEAQLEKSRLLSDRFSAERPKGSFSTLEIQRTEQGDSAMYLCASSWTGGAGNSPLHFGNGTRLTVT.

This clonotype occurred a few times. The chain joins TRBV12-3 or TRBV12-4 to TRBJ1-5; the D is unclear. The CDR3 loop spans 12 amino acids. V shed 6 bases and J shed 3 bases, with 6 bases lying between them. CDR3 in DNA: TGTGCCAGCAGCCGATACAATCAGCCCCAGCATTTT. Encoded protein: CASSRYNQPQHF.

The chain recombines TRBV27 with TRBJ2-7; D is undetermined. V shed 0 bases and J shed 0 bases, with 12 bases lying between them. Germline V lookup: CDR1 MNHEY, CDR2 SMNVEV (reference sequence). The CDR3 is made up of 16 amino acids. CDR3 sequence (DNA): TGTGCCAGCAGTTTATCGGGCAGCCCCAGCTCCTACGAGCAGTACTTC. Protein product: CASSLSGSPSSYEQYF.

This clonotype was seen repeatedly, ten times or more. The rearrangement links TRBV7-8 to TRBJ1-1; D remains ambiguous. The CDR3 loop spans 15 amino acids. The germline V and J ends were trimmed by 1 base and 2 bases, with 11 bases remaining between them. Per germline, CDR1 SGHVS and CDR2 FQNEAQ. The CDR3 DNA is TGTGCCAGCAGCTTAGTAAGAACAGAAAACACTGAAGCTTTCTTT. Translation: CASSLVRTENTEAFF.

The chain links TRBV7-8 to TRBJ2-2, with 9 bases lining up with TRBD2. J was trimmed by 0 bases and V by 5 bases; bases with no gene match: 7. CDR1 and CDR2 (germline): SGHVS, FQNEAQ. The CDR3 is 17 amino acids. As DNA, the CDR3 is TGTGCCAGCAGCCAAAGCGGGGGGAACGCGAACACCGGGGAGCTGTTTTTT. Translation: CASSQSGGNANTGELFF.

This clonotype was picked up a small number of times. The genes are TRBV29-1 and TRBJ2-1, with D unresolved. Germline assignment: CDR1 SQVTM and CDR2 ANQGSEA. The CDR3 sequence is 10 residues long. V lost 4 bases and J 8 bases, leaving 6 bases between the germline ends. The DNA of the CDR3 is TGCAGCGTTGTAGGTCATGAGCAGTTCTTC. Protein product: CSVVGHEQFF.